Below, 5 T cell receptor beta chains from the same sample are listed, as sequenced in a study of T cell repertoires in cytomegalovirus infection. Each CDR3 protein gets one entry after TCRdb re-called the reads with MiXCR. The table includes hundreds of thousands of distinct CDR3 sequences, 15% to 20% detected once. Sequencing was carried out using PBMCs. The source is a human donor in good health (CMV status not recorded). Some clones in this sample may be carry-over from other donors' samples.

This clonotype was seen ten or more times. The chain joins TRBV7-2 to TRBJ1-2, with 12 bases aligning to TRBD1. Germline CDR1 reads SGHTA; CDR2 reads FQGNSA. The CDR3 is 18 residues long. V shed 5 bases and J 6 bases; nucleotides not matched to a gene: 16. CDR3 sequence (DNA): TGTGCCAGCAGCGAACAAGCCGGGACAGGGGGCGTCTTCGATGGCTACACCTTC. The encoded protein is CASSEQAGTGGVFDGYTF.

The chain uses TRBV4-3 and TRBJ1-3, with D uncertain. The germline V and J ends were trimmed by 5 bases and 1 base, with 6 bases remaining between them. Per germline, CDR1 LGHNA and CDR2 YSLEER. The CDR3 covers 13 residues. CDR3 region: CASSRESGNTIYF. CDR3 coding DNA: TGCGCCAGCAGCAGGGAATCTGGAAACACCATATATTTT.

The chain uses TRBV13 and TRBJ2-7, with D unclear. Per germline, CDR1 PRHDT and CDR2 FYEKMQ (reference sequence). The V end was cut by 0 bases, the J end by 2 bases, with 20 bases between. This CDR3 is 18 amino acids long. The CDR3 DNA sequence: TGTGCCAGCAGCTTAGGTGGTATCGGCTTCCCTATACCCTACGAGCAGTACTTC. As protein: CASSLGGIGFPIPYEQYF.

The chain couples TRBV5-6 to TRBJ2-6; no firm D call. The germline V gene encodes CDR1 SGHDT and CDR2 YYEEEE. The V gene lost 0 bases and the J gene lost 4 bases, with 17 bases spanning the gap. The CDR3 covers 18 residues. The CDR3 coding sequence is TGTGCCAGCAGCTTGGGTGGACGATTCGTCGGGGGGGCCAACGTCCTGACTTTC. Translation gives CASSLGGRFVGGANVLTF.

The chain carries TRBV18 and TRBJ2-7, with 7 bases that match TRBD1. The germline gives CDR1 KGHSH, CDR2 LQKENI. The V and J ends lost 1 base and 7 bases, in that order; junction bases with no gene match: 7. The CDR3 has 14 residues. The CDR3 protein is CASSPRDSPFEQYF. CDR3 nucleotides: TGTGCCAGCTCACCACGGGACAGCCCCTTTGAGCAGTACTTC.